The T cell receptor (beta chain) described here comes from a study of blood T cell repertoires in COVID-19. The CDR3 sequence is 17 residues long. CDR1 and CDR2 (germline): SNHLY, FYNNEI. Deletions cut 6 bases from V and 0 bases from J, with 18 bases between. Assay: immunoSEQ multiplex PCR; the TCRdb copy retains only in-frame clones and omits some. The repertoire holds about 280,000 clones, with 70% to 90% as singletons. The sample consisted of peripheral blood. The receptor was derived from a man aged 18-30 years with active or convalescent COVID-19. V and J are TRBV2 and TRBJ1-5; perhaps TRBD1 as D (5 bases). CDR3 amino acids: CASSRPPGTYSNQPQHF. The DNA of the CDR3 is TGTGCCAGCAGCAGGCCGCCGGGGACTTATAGCAATCAGCCCCAGCATTTT.